This T cell receptor (beta chain) is from a study of monozygotic twins with cystic fibrosis. General observations from the study: Nucleotide-identical clonotype sharing was significantly higher within monozygotic CF twin pairs than between unrelated CF individuals.

This CDR3 has 16 amino acids. The V gene's germline CDR1 is LNHDA and CDR2 SQIVND (reference sequence). J was trimmed by 7 bases and V by 0 bases; bases with no gene match: 4. In the case of this clone: What it binds is unknown.

Profiling relied on immunoSEQ multiplex PCR, and the TCRdb table lists in-frame clones only, not all of them. Of 30,000 or so clones listed, around 65% were seen once; the top ten hold approximately 0.79%. The chain has TRBV19 and TRBJ2-3, with 13 bases that match TRBD2. Source material: blood. This sequence was found in a girl under 18 with cystic fibrosis. CDR3 amino acids: CASSIDLTSGRNTQYF. CDR3 nucleotide sequence: TGTGCCAGTAGTATAGATCTGACTAGCGGGAGGAATACGCAGTATTTT.